Listed below are T cell receptor beta chains from one sample, sequenced in a study of blood T cell repertoires in COVID-19. TCRdb's copy holds only in-frame clones and misses some; the assay was immunoSEQ multiplex PCR. The sample records roughly 380,000 clones, roughly 90% being singletons. The sample taken for sequencing was peripheral blood. The source of these receptors is a woman between 40 and 50 years old with COVID-19, enrolled during active disease. The CDR3 runs from the conserved cysteine through the conserved F or W. Each record gives: clone size, J gene, D gene, V gene, CDR3 DNA, CDR3 protein. D genes are given only for firm matches. Only part of the rows carry a size: once, few, many, or a class if the clone is expanded.

>-|TRBJ2-2|TRBD1|TRBV5-1
TGCGCCAGCGGCCCTCCGGGACAGACCGGGGAGCTGTTTTTT
CASGPPGQTGELFF
>-|TRBJ1-3|TRBD1|TRBV5-1
TGCGCCAGCAGCCTGGGACAGCCTTCTGGAAACACCATATATTTT
CASSLGQPSGNTIYF
>-|TRBJ2-5|TRBD1|TRBV18
TGTGCCAGCTCACCCACAGGGGCTCAAGAGACCCAGTACTTC
CASSPTGAQETQYF
>-|TRBJ1-6|-|TRBV15
TGTGCCACAGCACCTTGGGGCAGCCGGAATTCACCCCTCCACTTT
CATAPWGSRNSPLHF
>-|TRBJ1-2|-|TRBV27
TGTGCCAGCACCTCCTTTTCGGGAATGAACTATGGCTACACCTTC
CASTSFSGMNYGYTF
>once|TRBJ2-3|TRBD1|TRBV5-1
TGCGCCAGCTACCGAGGGGGCCGGTCTACAGATACGCAGTATTTT
CASYRGGRSTDTQYF
>-|TRBJ2-4|-|TRBV29-1
TGCAGCGTTCTCGATCGTCATGGGAGAAACAAAAACATTCAGTACTTC
CSVLDRHGRNKNIQYF
>-|TRBJ1-1|TRBD1|TRBV3-1/TRBV3-2
TGTGCCAGCAGCCTTAGACAGGGGCAAGCAGCTTTCTTT
CASSLRQGQAAFF
>-|TRBJ2-1|-|TRBV4-3
TGCGCCAGCAGCCAAGTATTTGTATCGGGGGATGAGCAGTTCTTC
CASSQVFVSGDEQFF
>-|TRBJ1-5|-|TRBV7-8
TGTGCCAGCAGCATGGGCTCATTTAATAGCAATCAGCCCCAGCATTTT
CASSMGSFNSNQPQHF
>-|TRBJ1-1|TRBD1|TRBV5-1
TGCGCCAGCAGCCGTGGACAGGGAGGGGAGGAAGCTTTCTTT
CASSRGQGGEEAFF
>-|TRBJ2-1|TRBD1|TRBV7-8
TGTGCCAGCAGCTCTCAGGACAGGATTACCTACAATGAGCAGTTCTTC
CASSSQDRITYNEQFF
>-|TRBJ1-1|TRBD1|TRBV5-1
TGCGCCAGCAGCTTGGGCAGGGACAGGACTGAAGCTTTCTTT
CASSLGRDRTEAFF
>-|TRBJ2-7|-|TRBV6-5
TGTGCCAGCAGGCGGGGACAGCGCTCCTACGAGCAGTACTTC
CASRRGQRSYEQYF
>-|TRBJ2-1|TRBD2|TRBV9
TGTGCCAGCAGCGAAACTAGCGGGGGTCCCAACGAGCAGTTCTTC
CASSETSGGPNEQFF
>-|TRBJ2-3|TRBD1|TRBV27
TGTGCCAGCAGGGGACAGGGGGCAGATACGCAGTATTTT
CASRGQGADTQYF
>-|TRBJ1-2|-|TRBV30
TGTGCCTGGAGTATGGACAGAATCTATGGCTACACCTTC
CAWSMDRIYGYTF
>-|TRBJ2-5|TRBD1|TRBV9
TGTGCCAGCAGCGTAGGGGGCAGGGGGCCCTCCGGGGAGACCCAGTACTTC
CASSVGGRGPSGETQYF
>-|TRBJ2-1|TRBD2|TRBV27
TGTGCCAGCAGTTGGGCGACTAGCGGCAATGAGCAGTTCTTC
CASSWATSGNEQFF
>few|TRBJ1-5|TRBD1|TRBV6-1
TGTGCCAGCAGTGAAACAGGGGTACCGCCCCAGCATTTT
CASSETGVPPQHF
>-|TRBJ2-2|-|TRBV19
TGTGCCAGTAGTATAGATCTGGAGTACACCGGGGAGCTGTTTTTT
CASSIDLEYTGELFF
>-|TRBJ1-5|-|TRBV29-1
TGCAGCGTTGGGACAGCTAGCAATCAGCCCCAGCATTTT
CSVGTASNQPQHF
>few|TRBJ2-3|-|TRBV19
TGTGCCAGTAGTACGACATATCTTGATACGCAGTATTTT
CASSTTYLDTQYF
>few|TRBJ1-2|-|TRBV10-3
TGTGCCATCAGTGAGCCGGCCCCAGCGGATTATGGCTACACCTTC
CAISEPAPADYGYTF
>-|TRBJ1-5|-|TRBV4-3
TGCGCCAGCAGCCAAGTGCGGGGGCAGCCCCAGCATTTT
CASSQVRGQPQHF
>-|TRBJ2-5|TRBD1|TRBV4-1
TGCGCCAGCAGCCAAGGGACAGGTACTATCCAAGAGACCCAGTACTTC
CASSQGTGTIQETQYF
>-|TRBJ1-5|-|TRBV7-2
TGTGCCAGCAGCGAGGGCTTACGTGGCAATCAGCCCCAGCATTTT
CASSEGLRGNQPQHF
>-|TRBJ2-3|TRBD2|TRBV30
TGTGCCTGGATGGTGGGGGGGTCGTCTACGCAGTATTTT
CAWMVGGSSTQYF
>-|TRBJ2-3|TRBD2|TRBV2
TGTGCCAGCACCCAGCCGGGACTAGCGGGGCGAGGCTCTAGCACAGATACGCAGTATTTT
CASTQPGLAGRGSSTDTQYF
>-|TRBJ2-3|TRBD1|TRBV7-7
TGCGCTAGCAGTTTGGGACAGGGGGTTAGCACAGATACGCAGTATTTT
CASSLGQGVSTDTQYF
>-|TRBJ1-3|-|TRBV7-2
TGTGCCAGCAGCCCCAAGGGAGGTGGAAACACCATATATTTT
CASSPKGGGNTIYF
>-|TRBJ2-1|-|TRBV6-2/TRBV6-3
TGTGCCAGCAGTCTAACCCGGGGACTCTACAATGAGCAGTTCTTC
CASSLTRGLYNEQFF
>-|TRBJ1-1|-|TRBV4-3
TGCGCCAGCAGCCAACAGACGACGGGGAACACTGAAGCTTTCTTT
CASSQQTTGNTEAFF
>-|TRBJ2-3|-|TRBV29-1
TGCAGCGTTCGGCCCACTAGTCTCGCGCAGTATTTT
CSVRPTSLAQYF
>-|TRBJ1-1|-|TRBV10-3
TGTGCCATCAGGGGCAACACTGAAGCTTTCTTT
CAIRGNTEAFF
>-|TRBJ1-5|-|TRBV28
TGTGCCAGCAGTTTAAGTGAGATGCCCCAGCATTTT
CASSLSEMPQHF
>-|TRBJ2-5|TRBD2|TRBV19
TGTGCCAGTAGTCGAGCGGGGGGGGAGACCCAGTACTTC
CASSRAGGETQYF
>few|TRBJ2-3|-|TRBV9
TGTGCCAGCAGCGTCCACGAACTAGATACTAGCACAGATACGCAGTATTTT
CASSVHELDTSTDTQYF
>-|TRBJ2-7|TRBD2|TRBV5-1
TGCGCCAGCAGCCTCGGACTAGCGGGGGGGCCGGACGAGCAGTACTTC
CASSLGLAGGPDEQYF
>-|TRBJ2-7|TRBD1|TRBV24-1
TGTGCCACCAGTTATCAGGACAGGGGTTCTTACGAGCAGTACTTC
CATSYQDRGSYEQYF
>-|TRBJ1-5|-|TRBV28
TGTGCCAGCGTTTCTTTGCCCTATAGCAATCAGCCCCAGCATTTT
CASVSLPYSNQPQHF
>-|TRBJ2-1|TRBD1|TRBV30
TGTGCCTGGAGTGTACGCACAGGGGTGAGAGGCGGTGAGCAGTTCTTC
CAWSVRTGVRGGEQFF
>-|TRBJ2-5|-|TRBV5-4
TGTGCCAGCAGCTTGGAGAGGATTCAAGAGACCCAGTACTTC
CASSLERIQETQYF
>-|TRBJ2-1|TRBD2|TRBV11-2
TGTGCCAGCAGCTCGGGGGGAGCGGGGACCAACAATGAGCAGTTCTTC
CASSSGGAGTNNEQFF
>-|TRBJ1-5|-|TRBV28
TGTGCCAGCAGTCCACCCTCCGGACTCCAAGTGGGGCAGCCCCAGCATTTT
CASSPPSGLQVGQPQHF
>-|TRBJ1-2|-|TRBV4-1
TGCGCCAGCAGCCAAGTAGGGGTTACCTACACCTTC
CASSQVGVTYTF
>few|TRBJ2-2|-|TRBV29-1
TGCAGCGTTGGAGGGGGTAAAAACACCGGGGAGCTGTTTTTT
CSVGGGKNTGELFF
>-|TRBJ2-1|TRBD2|TRBV9
TGTGCCAGCAGCGTAGCGGGGGGACGGGAGCAGTTCTTC
CASSVAGGREQFF
>-|TRBJ1-5|-|TRBV6-1
TGTGCCAGCAGTGAACAGGGGCAGCATCAGCCCCAGCATTTT
CASSEQGQHQPQHF
>-|TRBJ2-2|-|TRBV2
TGTGCCAGCAGCTGGACCGGAGGAGTCACCGGGGAGCTGTTTTTT
CASSWTGGVTGELFF
>-|TRBJ1-2|TRBD1|TRBV6-5
TGTGCCAGCAGAAAGGGACAGGGTGTCTATGGCTACACCTTC
CASRKGQGVYGYTF
>-|TRBJ2-1|TRBD2|TRBV5-4
TGTGCCAGCAGCTTGGCCCTAGCGGGGGCGAGCTACAATGAGCAGTTCTTC
CASSLALAGASYNEQFF
>-|TRBJ2-3|-|TRBV7-8
TGTGCCAGCCGGCAAGTTGCGGGGGCTACAGATACGCAGTATTTT
CASRQVAGATDTQYF
>-|TRBJ1-3|-|TRBV5-1
TGCGCCAGCAGCTTGGCTGGGGCATACGGAAACACCATATATTTT
CASSLAGAYGNTIYF
>-|TRBJ2-7|TRBD1|TRBV6-2/TRBV6-3
TGTGCCAGCAGTCTCGGACAGGACTGGGCCGAGCAGTACTTC
CASSLGQDWAEQYF
>-|TRBJ1-2|TRBD1|TRBV29-1
TGCAGCGTGGCGGGACAGGGAAATGGCTACACCTTC
CSVAGQGNGYTF
>-|TRBJ2-7|-|TRBV28
TGTGCCAGCCGAGGACGGGGACACCTTACCTACGAGCAGTACTTC
CASRGRGHLTYEQYF
>-|TRBJ1-4|-|TRBV27
TGTGCCAGCAGTTATAACCGGGACGGGGGACAACTGTTTTTT
CASSYNRDGGQLFF